This T cell receptor beta chain was sequenced during a study of OX40 agonist ivuxolimab in advanced cancers. Whole-study context: Aged roughly 23 to 90 with a mean of 60 years, they were around 79% male. Partial responses were observed in three patients, of whom one had hepatocellular carcinoma and two had cutaneous melanoma. Study-level results: Both blood CD4+ and CD8+ T cells showed clonal growth by week 6 at 0.1 to 3.0 mg/kg. Partly responding patients at 0.1-3.0 mg/kg showed some of the smallest clonal expansion.

V shed 4 bases, J shed 3 bases, and the junction held 3 bases outside the gene matches. The CDR3 is 14 amino acids. Germline CDR1 SGHVS, CDR2 FQNEAQ. Sequencing was performed with immunoSEQ multiplex PCR; in TCRdb, only in-frame clones are kept and a portion is missing. The sample consists of around 6,000 clones, 84% of them appearing once. As concerns this clone: Antigen unknown.

The rearrangement links TRBV7-8 to TRBJ1-5; 7 positions match TRBD1. Sequenced here: CD4+ or CD8+ T cells sorted from blood, sampled in a trial of the OX40 agonist ivuxolimab. This TCR derives from an adult with an advanced solid tumor such as melanoma, head and neck, liver or kidney cancer. The CDR3 nucleotides are TGTGCCAGCAGCTCCGACAGGGACAATCAGCCCCAGCATTTT. This codes for CASSSDRDNQPQHF.